The text below deals with one T cell receptor (beta chain). The antigen is not known. The data derive from a study of T cell repertoires in cytomegalovirus infection. On the study more broadly: Evidence of both CMV infection and a matching HLA type came from public TCR beta signatures.

TCRdb used MiXCR to reprocess the reads, holding one entry per CDR3 protein. Of 450,000 to 650,000 distinct CDR3 sequences in the sample, approximately 26% are singletons; the top ten hold about 13%. The study, taken as a whole, reports: Clonotype analysis showed dominance of the ex vivo response by HLA-C-restricted CMV-specific TCR beta clonotypes.

V lost 5 bases and J 2 bases, leaving 19 bases between the germline ends. The CDR3 is 16 residues long. The germline CDR1 and CDR2 sequences are KGHSH and LQKENI. V is TRBV18 and J is TRBJ2-7; D is possibly TRBD2 (7 bases). Material: PBMCs. The TCR comes from a human donor in good health (CMV status not recorded). Some clones in this sample may be carry-over from other donors' samples. CDR3 DNA sequence: TGTGCCAGCTCAAGATCGGCGGGGGCCGTTACCTACGAGCAGTACTTC. Protein product: CASSRSAGAVTYEQYF.